What follows are 15 T cell receptor beta chains derived from one specimen sequenced in a study of tumor and adjacent non-tumor tissue in lung cancer. This sample's RNA came from whole unsorted tissue. The normal lung tissue was taken more than 3 cm from the tumor edge. Three rounds of nested PCR, following a modified ARM-PCR protocol, produced the TCRbeta library. TCRdb independently ran MiXCR on the multiplex PCR reads; one entry per CDR3 protein. The table records about 110,000 distinct CDR3 sequences, 60% to 70% of them present only once. Sequenced sample: distant non-tumor lung tissue. Every receptor here comes from a man between 60 and 75 years old with non-small cell lung cancer.

This clonotype was seen only once. The junction shows a germline mismatch at one end, possibly a read error. The DNA of the CDR3 is TGTGCCAGCAGTTTGTCCGGGACTAGACCATCCGAGGAGTACTTC. As protein: CASSLSGTRPSEEYF. V and J are TRBV12-3 or TRBV12-4 and TRBJ2-7; 8 nucleotides agree with TRBD2. The CDR3 consists of 15 residues.

In the case of this clonotype: Being one base from a much bigger clone, this may be a read error. The J gene is TRBJ1-2, the V gene TRBV12-3 or TRBV12-4; TRBD1 aligns across 7 bases. The CDR3 contains 12 residues. CDR3 amino acids: CAGSQGQYGYTF. Here the CDR3 DNA reads TGTGCCGGCAGCCAGGGACAGTATGGCTACACCTTC.

Note on this clonotype: This may arise from a read error, as a much more abundant clone is one base away. The chain carries TRBV14 and TRBJ2-1; the D gene is possibly TRBD2 (6 bases). CDR1 is SGHDN and CDR2 is FVKESK in the germline V gene. Deletions cut 1 base from V and 0 bases from J, with 10 bases between. CDR3 length: 16 residues. CDR3: CASSQGTGDSYNEQFF. The DNA for the CDR3 is TGTGCCAGCAGCCAAGGGACGGGGGACTCCTACAATGAGCAGTTCTTC.

Worth noting for this clonotype: Since a much larger clone is just one base distant, this may be a read error. The V gene is TRBV28, the J gene TRBJ1-5, with D possibly matching TRBD1 (5 bases). The germline CDR1 and CDR2 sequences are MDHEN and SYDVKM. The CDR3 runs to 15 residues. With 10 bases removed from V and 0 bases from J, the gap between germline ends came to 16 bases. Written as DNA, the CDR3 is TGTGCCAACAGCCGACAGATCAGTAGCAATCAGCCCCAGCATTTT. It encodes CANSRQISSNQPQHF.

About this clonotype itself: Germline and junction disagree at one end, which may indicate a read error. The chain is built from TRBV4-1 and TRBJ2-5; the D is unclear. Germline-derived CDR1 and CDR2 are MGHRA and YSYEKL. The length of the CDR3 is 15 residues. This chain's CDR3 is CASTQAPSPGETQYF. The DNA for the CDR3 is TGCGCCAGCACCCAAGCCCCATCTCCCGGGGAGACCCAGTACTTC.

In regard to this clonotype: It may be a read error: a sequence one base away is much more abundant. The genes are TRBV7-3 and TRBJ1-2, with TRBD1 identical over 8 bases. This CDR3 is 15 amino acids long. The trim removed 5 bases at V and 0 bases at J, leaving 5 bases unmatched. The germline V gene encodes CDR1 SGHTA and CDR2 FQGTGA. The CDR3 sequence: CASSEDRGPNYGYTF. The CDR3 nucleotides read TGTGCCAGCAGCGAAGACAGGGGACCTAACTATGGCTACACCTTC.

Many counts were recorded for this clonotype. The gene calls are TRBV11-2 and TRBJ2-5; TRBD2 is a possible D gene (6 bases). The ends were cut back, 2 bases at V and 4 bases at J, with 11 bases in the middle. CDR1 and CDR2 from the germline V gene are SGHAT and FQNNGV. This CDR3 is 14 amino acids long. CDR3 nucleotide sequence: TGTGCCAGCAGCTTATGGCGCGGGATAGAGACCCAGTACTTC. Protein sequence: CASSLWRGIETQYF.

For this clonotype: The junction differs from germline at one of its ends, possibly a read error. The J gene is TRBJ2-1, the V gene TRBV12-3 or TRBV12-4, with TRBD1 identical over 7 bases. The CDR3 runs to 14 residues. The CDR3 DNA is TGTGCCAGCACCACCGGGACAGTTGAACATGAGCAATTCTTC. Amino acid sequence: CASTTGTVEHEQFF.

Remarks on this clonotype: Germline and junction disagree at one end, which may indicate a read error. The chain joins TRBV4-1 to TRBJ2-5; D call uncertain. The CDR3 runs 14 residues. Per the germline V gene, CDR1 is MGHRA and CDR2 is YSYEKL. The CDR3 DNA follows: TGCGCCAGCAACCAAGGTGGTAGCAGTGAGACCCAGTACTTC. It codes for CASNQGGSSETQYF.

This clonotype has a handful of counts. The CDR3 DNA is TGTGCCAGCAGTGAGGCAGCGGGGGGCGCCAGGGTTCATTCACCCCTCCACTTT. Translating gives CASSEAAGGARVHSPLHF. V and J are TRBV6-1 and TRBJ1-6; tentatively, D is TRBD1 (6 bases). Looked up from germline, CDR1 is MNHNS and CDR2 is SASEGT. The CDR3 covers 18 residues. V was shortened by 3 bases and J by 8 bases, with 23 bases between the two germline ends.

This clonotype was recorded at least ten times. The V call is TRBV10-3, the J call TRBJ2-5; weak D call: TRBD1 (6 bases). The CDR3 totals 12 residues. V shed 8 bases and J shed 0 bases, with 7 bases lying between them. Germline CDR1 and CDR2: ENHRY and SYGVKD. CDR3 bases: TGTGCCATCCGGGACAACCAAGAGACCCAGTACTTC. The encoded protein is CAIRDNQETQYF.

In the case of this clonotype: A much larger clone differs by one base, so this may be a read error. The rearrangement uses TRBV20-1 and TRBJ2-7, with D maybe TRBD1 (6 bases). Germline CDR1 reads DFQATT; CDR2 reads SNEGSKA (reference sequence). The CDR3 length is 14 residues. Deletions cut 4 bases from V and 2 bases from J, with 15 bases between. The CDR3 loop reads CSAKKTGGPYEQYF. DNA for the CDR3: TGCAGTGCTAAGAAGACAGGTGGCCCCTACGAGCAGTACTTC.

Of note for this clonotype: Compared with germline, one end of the junction differs, possibly owing to a read error. The V call is TRBV20-1, the J call TRBJ2-5, with D perhaps matching TRBD2 (5 bases). The CDR3 is 14 amino acids. CDR1 is DFQATT, CDR2 SNEGSKA, per germline (reference sequence). Written as DNA, the CDR3 is TGCAGTGCTAGCCCCGGGGATTTACAAGAGACCCAGCACTTC. It encodes CSASPGDLQETQHF.

Concerning this clonotype: Germline and junction disagree at one end, which may indicate a read error. The rearrangement joins TRBV5-1 to TRBJ2-7; no clear D gene. Looked up from germline, CDR1 is SGHRS and CDR2 is YFSETQ. The CDR3 loop spans 13 amino acids. CDR3 DNA: TGCACCAGCAGCGCGGAGCCTCCGGGTGAGCAGTACTTC. Translating gives CTSSAEPPGEQYF.

V is TRBV11-3 and J is TRBJ2-1; 9 nucleotides match TRBD1. Germline loops: CDR1 SGHNT, CDR2 YENEEA. This CDR3 comprises 15 residues. Trimming cost V 2 bases and J 6 bases; bases outside gene matches: 5. CDR3 DNA sequence: TGTGCCAGCAGCTTACTGACAGGGGGTCTCAATGAGCAGTTCTTC. Its translation is CASSLLTGGLNEQFF.